Described below is a single T cell receptor (beta chain) sequence and its context. The specificity of this receptor is unknown. It has no much larger one-base neighbor in the sample; base qualities were not kept. The data stem from a study of blood T cell repertoires in COVID-19 (dated by TCRdb to about 2020). Turning to the overall study: Collaborator samples came from the United States, Italy and Spain and covered acute and convalescent phases of COVID-19. The material from the prospective study consisted of cDNA or gDNA derived from T cells, B-cell-depleted T cells, or PBMCs. Subjects who had been exposed to COVID-19, were actively infected with it, or had recovered from it provided the deeply sampled blood TCRbeta repertoires that made up the dataset. The repertoires were made available in a free public database intended to serve as a resource for research on the immune response to SARS-CoV-2. Samples came from the ongoing ImmuneRACE study (first 160 participants) plus 1,254 subjects from 6 global collaborators. The sample metadata nearly always contained a de-identified subject ID, COVID-19 status, age in years and sex. HLA class I and class II types, where available, came from metadata supplied by the sample provider rather than from assay-based typing. Results and caveats for the whole study, not just this receptor: The quantity of clinical and demographic metadata differed by source and by participant and was supplied without curation.

Participants in the prospective study were enrolled through a virtual design, were aged roughly 18 to 100 years, and lived in approximately 24 United States geographic areas. In the prospective study, participants were assigned to cohorts based on the clinical history participants reported in a screening survey and a study questionnaire. Recovered participants in ImmuneRACE Cohort 3 were defined as having two consecutive negative NP/OP PCR tests, clearance from a healthcare professional, or resolution of symptoms. In the prospective study, mobile phlebotomists collected whole blood, serum and a nasopharyngeal or oropharyngeal swab from each participant. Participants in the prospective study had the option to provide additional blood draws and questionnaires over a roughly 2-month period. Blood samples from the prospective study were shipped frozen or at room temperature prior to DNA extraction.

From a lookup of the germline V gene, CDR1 and CDR2 are SGHTS and YDEGEE. The CDR3 covers 12 residues, taking in both the cysteine and the phenylalanine. Of the read, only the CDR3 DNA is kept; its 36 bases are in frame from base 1. V is clipped by 4 bases and J by 3 bases, and the sequence between their germline boundaries is 8 bases long. TCRbeta CDR3 regions were amplified from genomic DNA by means of the immunoSEQ Assay, a bias-controlled multiplex PCR. The published analysis was carried out like this. The number of nucleated cells in each sample was estimated by amplification of reference gene primers within the assay. Sequence reads were collapsed and filtered to measure the absolute abundance of every unique TCRbeta CDR3 rearrangement. For each sample, productive Simpson clonality was calculated by taking the square root of Simpson's diversity index across productive rearrangements. As stored in TCRdb, this immuneACCESS dataset retains in-frame rearrangements with V and J assigned. A fraction of the clones does not appear; measured against another copy, unresolved V genes explain less than half of the discrepancy, and the remainder lacks a known reason. V and J calls and clone size are given by that table; D and trimming were obtained from the DNA. The sample table contains roughly 140,000 clones; only one count was recorded for around 84% of them. The top ten constitute around 7% of the sample.

This chain is built from TRBV5-8 and TRBJ2-7, and possibly TRBD1, on 5 matching bases. The sequenced material came from PBMCs or T cells enriched from blood (not recorded which). The clonotype was recovered from a man aged 45-65 years who had recovered from COVID-19. Here is the DNA: TGTGCCAGCAGCCGTCAGGGCTACGAGCAGTACTTC. This sequence encodes CASSRQGYEQYF.